This T cell receptor (beta chain) was documented in a study of T cell responses to AZD1222 COVID-19 vaccine. Points on this clone: What it binds is not known.

Regarding the study as a whole: CD4 TCRs linked to vaccination spanned spike, dominating at 160-218 and 743-854. Most donors were white British and more were female, and clonal diversity was possibly underestimated.

The CDR3 runs to 13 residues. V was trimmed by 3 bases and J by 7 bases, leaving 12 bases between them. Germline values: CDR1 LGHDT, CDR2 YNNKEL (reference sequence). Generated by immunoSEQ multiplex PCR, the TCRdb table keeps only in-frame clones and is missing some. The sample holds roughly 49,000 clones, 87% seen once. Source: peripheral blood, taken 28 days after the second AZD1222 dose. The TCR originated in an adult who received the AZD1222 COVID-19 vaccine. V usage is TRBV3-1 (or the pseudogene TRBV3-2) and J usage is TRBJ1-2, with D hard to call. The CDR3 spells CASSQGGSVGYTF. CDR3 DNA sequence: TGTGCCAGCAGCCAGGGAGGTTCAGTTGGCTACACCTTC.